These 32 T cell receptor beta chains originate from one sample sequenced in a study of CD8+CD57+ T cells in acquired aplastic anemia. The patients chosen for sequencing had shown expansion of CD8+CD57+ cells (detected by flow cytometry). Genomic DNA, serving as template, underwent TCR beta VDJ and CDR3 profiling. MiXCR, applied by TCRdb to the reads, yields one record per CDR3 protein. This sample has about 120,000 distinct CDR3 sequences, with 50% to 60% found just once. The sequenced material came from sorted CD4+, CD8+, or CD8+CD57+ T cells (not recorded which) from PBMCs. These receptors all come from a human donor with aplastic anemia.

This clonotype has more than one count but fewer than ten. The rearrangement joins TRBV10-2 to TRBJ2-1, with TRBD2 identical over 8 bases. The CDR3 loop spans 17 amino acids. Losses at the gene ends were 10 bases for V and 4 bases for J; bases not matched to a gene: 18. Germline-derived CDR1 and CDR2 are WSHSY and SAAADI. The CDR3 region is CATRSRWERERYNEQFF. For the CDR3, the DNA is TGCGCCACCCGATCACGTTGGGAGCGGGAGAGGTACAATGAGCAGTTCTTC.

The chain links TRBV4-2 to TRBJ2-7; D perhaps matches TRBD1 (6 bases). There are 15 residues in the CDR3. With 4 bases removed from V and 5 bases from J, the gap between germline ends came to 18 bases. The germline gives CDR1 LGHNA, CDR2 YNFKEQ. The CDR3 sequence: CASSPWDMAFHEQYF. The CDR3 DNA follows: TGTGCCAGCAGCCCCTGGGACATGGCATTCCACGAGCAGTACTTC.

This clonotype was counted ten times or more. The CDR3 sequence: CASTGWVYGYTF. CDR3 coding DNA: TGTGCCAGCACAGGGTGGGTCTATGGCTACACCTTC. This rearrangement joins TRBV6-1 to TRBJ1-2, with D perhaps TRBD1 (5 bases). Trimming took 7 bases from V and 4 from J, leaving 10 bases between them. Germline V gene sequence: CDR1 MNHNS, CDR2 SASEGT. The CDR3 covers 12 residues.

The V call is TRBV24-1, the J call TRBJ2-1; D is uncertain. V was trimmed by 2 bases and J by 5 bases, leaving 6 bases between them. The CDR3 has 13 residues. CDR1 KGHDR and CDR2 SFDVKD come from the germline V gene. CDR3 sequence: CATSDSNNNEQFF. The CDR3 nucleotides read TGTGCCACCAGTGATTCGAATAACAATGAGCAGTTCTTC.

This clonotype was detected many times. The V gene is TRBV9, the J gene TRBJ1-2, with 7 bases lining up with TRBD1. Germline V gene lookup returns CDR1 SGDLS and CDR2 YYNGEE. Trimming cost V 0 bases and J 6 bases; bases outside gene matches: 5. CDR3 length: 14 amino acids. The CDR3 DNA is TGTGCCAGCAGCGTAGTAGGGACAGCCGATGGCTACACCTTC. Amino acid sequence: CASSVVGTADGYTF.

In this sample, this clonotype turned up many times. This chain joins TRBV19 and TRBJ2-1; D perhaps matches TRBD1 (5 bases). Germline loops: CDR1 LNHDA, CDR2 SQIVND (reference sequence). The length of the CDR3 is 14 residues. The V end was cut by 8 bases, the J end by 6 bases, with 17 bases between. The CDR3 spells CASRTGAGFNEQFF. DNA of the CDR3: TGTGCCAGTCGCACTGGGGCAGGCTTCAATGAGCAGTTCTTC.

The chain recombines TRBV20-1 with TRBJ2-7; no firm D call. Germline V gene lookup returns CDR1 DFQATT and CDR2 SNEGSKA (reference sequence). The CDR3 has 11 residues. The V end was cut by 3 bases, the J end by 5 bases, with 8 bases between. The CDR3 bases are TGCAGTGCTAGCGGGCTCCACGAGCAGTACTTC. Its protein product is CSASGLHEQYF.

This chain's CDR3 is CSAMGNEQFF. CDR3 sequence (DNA): TGCAGTGCTATGGGGAATGAGCAGTTCTTC. This sequence joins TRBV20-1 and TRBJ2-1; D gene uncertain. Germline CDR1 and CDR2: DFQATT and SNEGSKA (reference sequence). Trimming removed 4 bases from V and 7 bases from J, with 5 bases in between. The CDR3 consists of 10 residues.

The V call is TRBV18, the J call TRBJ2-7; tentative D call: TRBD2 (5 bases). The CDR3 has 15 amino acids. Looked up from germline, CDR1 is KGHSH and CDR2 is LQKENI. V shed 3 bases and J shed 4 bases, with 16 bases lying between them. The CDR3 DNA reads TGTGCCAGCTCACCGGACTCGGGCTACCTATACGAGCAGTACTTC. Its protein product is CASSPDSGYLYEQYF.

This clonotype was seen ten or more times. The chain employs TRBV11-1 and TRBJ1-4, with 7 nucleotides matching TRBD1. CDR1 is SGHAT and CDR2 is FQDESV in the germline V gene (reference sequence). The ends lost 7 bases at V and 1 base at J; junction bases unmatched: 9. The CDR3 length is 16 residues. As DNA, the CDR3 is TGTGCCAGCATCCAGGGGGGTGCAGGAACTAATGAAAAACTGTTTTTT. It codes for CASIQGGAGTNEKLFF.

The genes are TRBV29-1 and TRBJ2-3; TRBD2 matches at 7 bases. The CDR3 length is 13 residues. Germline loops: CDR1 SQVTM, CDR2 ANQGSEA. The trim removed 4 bases at V and 5 bases at J, leaving 6 bases unmatched. The CDR3 DNA sequence: TGCAGCGTTGCCGGACTAGTGGGAGATACGCAGTATTTT. Its protein product is CSVAGLVGDTQYF.

This CDR3 reads CASRRTANTEAFF. The CDR3 nucleotides read TGTGCCAGCAGGAGAACAGCGAACACTGAAGCTTTCTTT. The rearrangement uses TRBV6-1 and TRBJ1-1, with D hard to call. Per germline, CDR1 MNHNS and CDR2 SASEGT. The V gene lost 6 bases and the J gene lost 1 base, with 9 bases spanning the gap. The CDR3 runs 13 residues.

V is TRBV7-8 and J is TRBJ2-1, with 8 positions matching TRBD1. Trimming cost V 5 bases and J 8 bases; bases outside gene matches: 11. The CDR3 length is 15 residues. Germline V gene lookup returns CDR1 SGHVS and CDR2 FQNEAQ. The CDR3 loop is CASSRSNRGDHEQFF. The CDR3 DNA follows: TGTGCCAGCAGCCGTTCCAACAGGGGGGATCATGAGCAGTTCTTC.

This clonotype has more than one count but fewer than ten. V and J are TRBV2 and TRBJ2-6; D might be TRBD1 (5 bases). V was shortened by 7 bases and J by 4 bases, with 8 bases between the two germline ends. Germline-derived CDR1 and CDR2 are SNHLY and FYNNEI. The CDR3 runs 13 residues. In nucleotides, the CDR3 is TGTGCCAGCACTGGGGCAGGGGCCAACGTCCTGACTTTC. It translates to CASTGAGANVLTF.

The genes are TRBV7-7 and TRBJ2-7; D is possibly TRBD1 (6 bases). Germline CDR1 SSHAT, CDR2 FNYEAQ (reference sequence). This CDR3 is built from 15 residues. Between the trimmed V and J ends, which lost 2 bases and 1 base, there was a span of 12 bases. The chain's CDR3 is CASSLRAGASYEQYF. CDR3 sequence (DNA): TGTGCCAGCAGCTTACGGGCAGGGGCGTCCTACGAGCAGTACTTC.

This clonotype was seen a handful of times. V and J are TRBV25-1 and TRBJ2-1; D may be TRBD1 or TRBD2 (6 bases each). Germline V gene sequence: CDR1 MGHDK, CDR2 SYGVNS. The CDR3 loop spans 16 amino acids. Trimming took off 6 bases at V and 8 bases at J, with 23 bases between the two ends. The CDR3 sequence is CASRQGGGGVGYEQFF. The DNA for the CDR3 is TGTGCCAGCAGGCAGGGTGGAGGGGGAGTGGGGTATGAGCAGTTCTTC.

The CDR3 is CASSARLAQETQYF. In nucleotides, the CDR3 is TGTGCCAGCAGCGCAAGACTAGCCCAAGAGACCCAGTACTTC. The chain recombines TRBV7-9 with TRBJ2-5; 7 bases fit TRBD2. Germline V lookup: CDR1 SEHNR, CDR2 FQNEAQ (reference sequence). The J segment lost 1 base and the V segment lost 5 bases, leaving 4 bases of the junction unmatched. This CDR3 comprises 14 residues. The full variable domain, its missing parts supplied by reference TRBV7-9 and TRBJ2-5, is DTGVSQNPRHKITKRGQNVTFRCDPISEHNRLYWYRQTLGQGPEFLTYFQNEAQLEKSRLLSDRFSAERPKGSFSTLEIQRTEQGDSAMYLCASSARLAQETQYFGPGTRLLVL.

The chain links TRBV11-1 to TRBJ2-3, with D perhaps given as TRBD1 or TRBD2 (7 bases each). There are 15 residues in the CDR3. The germline V gene has CDR1 SGHAT and CDR2 FQDESV (reference sequence). V lost 2 bases, J lost 5 bases, and 14 bases lay in between. CDR3 in DNA: TGTGCCAGCAGCTTATTGCAGGGGGGGGTAGATACGCAGTATTTT. Protein sequence: CASSLLQGGVDTQYF.

The J gene is TRBJ2-5, the V gene TRBV25-1; TRBD1 matches 7 bases. Germline values: CDR1 MGHDK, CDR2 SYGVNS. This CDR3 has 17 residues. Germline trimming cut 3 bases from V and 4 bases from J; bases unmatched to any gene: 14. Here the CDR3 DNA reads TGTGCCAGCAGTGATCTTGGTGTCAGGGGGAATCGAGAGACCCAGTACTTC. Translating it yields CASSDLGVRGNRETQYF. Filled out from reference TRBV25-1 and TRBJ2-5, the complete variable domain reads EADIYQTPRYLVIGTGKKITLECSQTMGHDKMYWYQQDPGMELHLIHYSYGVNSTEKGDLSSESTVSRIRTEHFPLTLESARPSHTSQYLCASSDLGVRGNRETQYFGPGTRLLVL.

The CDR3 loop is CAISEFTDQPQHF. The CDR3 region has the DNA TGTGCCATCAGTGAGTTTACAGATCAGCCCCAGCATTTT. The genes are TRBV10-3 and TRBJ1-5; no definite D call. CDR1 is ENHRY, CDR2 SYGVKD, per germline. The CDR3 is 13 amino acids. Trimming stripped 1 base from V and 5 bases from J, with 6 bases between.

This clonotype was observed a handful of times. The rearrangement links TRBV6-1 to TRBJ2-7; D possibly uses TRBD1 or TRBD2 (6 bases each). With 9 bases removed from V and 6 bases from J, the gap between germline ends came to 21 bases. Germline CDR1 reads MNHNS; CDR2 reads SASEGT. This CDR3 has 14 residues. The CDR3 bases are TGTGCCAGTACCCACCCTATGGGGGGCGCCGAGCAGTACTTC. Residues: CASTHPMGGAEQYF.

The V gene is TRBV10-3, the J gene TRBJ2-2; 7 bases agree with TRBD1. The germline gives CDR1 ENHRY, CDR2 SYGVKD. This CDR3 has 15 amino acids. Trimming took 7 bases from V and 4 from J; bases not matched to a gene: 9. DNA for the CDR3: TGTGCCATCAAGCCGACAGGGCGAGGCACCGGGGAGCTGTTTTTT. The encoded protein is CAIKPTGRGTGELFF.

This clonotype appeared a few times. The chain couples TRBV4-3 to TRBJ2-1, with 8 bases lining up with TRBD2. The CDR3 consists of 16 residues. Looked up from germline, CDR1 is LGHNA and CDR2 is YSLEER. Trimming removed 0 bases from V and 3 bases from J; junction bases left unmatched: 4. The CDR3 bases are TGCGCCAGCAGCCAAGATTTAAGCGGGGGCTACAATGAGCAGTTCTTC. Translated: CASSQDLSGGYNEQFF.

There are many counts of this clonotype. The rearrangement uses TRBV6-5 and TRBJ1-1; 7 nucleotides match TRBD1. Germline-derived CDR1 and CDR2 are MNHEY and SVGAGI. CDR3 size: 16 residues. The junction had 7 bases not matched to a gene; V was cut back by 2 bases and J by 1 base. This CDR3 is CASSYEQGIGNTEAFF. The CDR3 DNA is TGTGCCAGCAGTTACGAACAGGGGATCGGGAACACTGAAGCTTTCTTT.

This chain uses TRBV10-3 with TRBJ2-2; either TRBD1 or TRBD2 may fit D (5 bases each). V gave up 3 bases and J gave up 4 bases, with 12 bases separating them. The CDR3 is made up of 15 amino acids. Germline V CDR1 and CDR2: ENHRY, SYGVKD. The CDR3 region is CAISDGGAGTGELFF. In DNA form, the CDR3 reads TGTGCCATCAGTGATGGGGGTGCTGGCACCGGGGAGCTGTTTTTT.

The V call is TRBV12-3 or TRBV12-4, the J call TRBJ1-4, with D possibly being TRBD1 (5 bases). Trimming removed 6 bases from V and 12 bases from J, with 17 bases in between. The length of the CDR3 is 13 residues. The CDR3 loop reads CASRPKGPAELFF. CDR3 coding DNA: TGTGCCAGCAGACCGAAGGGGCCCGCGGAACTGTTTTTT.

The V gene is TRBV2, the J gene TRBJ2-7, with 7 bases lining up with TRBD1. This CDR3 has 14 amino acids. Looked up from germline, CDR1 is SNHLY and CDR2 is FYNNEI. The V segment lost 9 bases and the J segment 0 bases; nucleotides outside the gene matches: 8. CDR3 in amino acids: CASYRGRSSYEQYF. Written as DNA, the CDR3 is TGTGCCAGTTACAGGGGCCGAAGCTCCTACGAGCAGTACTTC.

This clonotype showed up just once. An end of the junction does not agree with germline; a read error may underlie this. The J gene is TRBJ2-7, the V gene TRBV10-2, with 8 bases matching TRBD1. Looked up from germline, CDR1 is WSHSY and CDR2 is SAAADI. This CDR3 is 15 amino acids long. In nucleotides, the CDR3 is TGTGCCATCAGGGAGGACAGGGAACTGGCCTACGAGCAGTACTTC. Its translation is CAIREDRELAYEQYF.

The gene calls are TRBV12-3 or TRBV12-4 and TRBJ2-1; unclear D gene. This CDR3 has 12 residues. V dropped 2 bases and J dropped 10 bases, with 9 bases sitting between them. The CDR3 nucleotides are TGTGCCAGCAGTTTAATGGGTGGGGAGCAGTTCTTC. Translated: CASSLMGGEQFF.

The chain employs TRBV20-1 and TRBJ2-3; 8 bases fit TRBD2. This CDR3 is built from 15 residues. With V trimmed by 1 base and J by 2 bases, 5 bases remained unmatched. Germline lookup yields CDR1 DFQATT and CDR2 SNEGSKA (reference sequence). The CDR3 coding sequence is TGCAGTGCTAGAGTTGCGGGAGGTTCCACAGATACGCAGTATTTT. This gives the protein CSARVAGGSTDTQYF.

This rearrangement joins TRBV10-2 to TRBJ1-2; 9 positions match TRBD1. This CDR3 has 15 amino acids. The trim removed 6 bases at V and 8 bases at J, leaving 13 bases unmatched. The germline V gene has CDR1 WSHSY and CDR2 SAAADI. This CDR3 is CASREADRGRGGYTF. The CDR3 DNA is TGCGCCAGCAGAGAGGCGGACAGGGGTCGTGGGGGCTACACCTTC.

The DNA for the CDR3 is TGTGCCAGCAAACTAGCGGGGCTCACAGATACGCAGTATTTT. It specifies CASKLAGLTDTQYF. The chain uses TRBV6-1 and TRBJ2-3; 10 bases align to TRBD2. V lost 7 bases, J lost 2 bases, and 3 bases stayed unmatched. The germline CDR1 and CDR2 sequences are MNHNS and SASEGT. The CDR3 runs to 14 residues.